The 19 T cell receptor beta chains below were found in one sample sequenced in a study of Graves' ophthalmopathy and Graves' hyperthyroidism. RNA transcripts provided the template for amplifying TCR beta CDR3 regions. Amplification began with first-round RT-PCR using HTBI primers, then second-round multiplex PCR was performed. In TCRdb, the multiplex PCR reads were re-called with MiXCR into one record per CDR3 protein. The top ten hold roughly 3% of the sample, which has a few hundred thousand distinct CDR3 sequences, around 21% seen once. Source material: peripheral blood. Source of these receptors: a woman under 30 with stable Graves' hyperthyroidism.

This chain links TRBV6-2 or TRBV6-3 with TRBJ1-5; D gene unclear. The germline CDR1 and CDR2 sequences are MNHEY and SVGEGT. The CDR3 runs to 13 residues. V lost 3 bases and J lost 7, with 10 bases in between. CDR3: CASSYSGPQPQHF. DNA of the CDR3: TGTGCCAGCAGTTATAGCGGACCGCAGCCCCAGCATTTT.

This clonotype occurred many times. The chain has TRBV12-3 or TRBV12-4 and TRBJ2-7; possible D gene TRBD1, 6 bases. The CDR3 has 13 residues. V was trimmed by 3 bases and J by 6 bases, leaving 12 bases between them. CDR3 region: CASSLRGNGEQYF. The DNA of the CDR3 is TGTGCCAGCAGTTTGAGGGGGAATGGCGAGCAGTACTTC.

Many counts were recorded for this clonotype. The V gene is TRBV24-1, the J gene TRBJ2-7; D gene uncertain. The CDR3 length is 13 residues. Germline V gene lookup returns CDR1 KGHDR and CDR2 SFDVKD. Trimming cost V 1 base and J 5 bases, with 8 bases left between them. CDR3 residues: CATSDFRGNEQYF. CDR3 DNA: TGTGCCACCAGTGATTTCCGCGGCAACGAGCAGTACTTC.

Many counts were recorded for this clonotype. A read error may explain this, as a much larger clone is one base away. This chain uses TRBV20-1 with TRBJ2-5; weak D call: TRBD2 (6 bases). Germline V gene lookup returns CDR1 DFQATT and CDR2 SNEGSKA (reference sequence). The CDR3 loop spans 14 amino acids. The chain's CDR3 is CGARDIGGGETQYF. In DNA, the CDR3 is TGCGGTGCTAGAGATATTGGGGGAGGTGAGACCCAGTACTTC.

J is TRBJ2-5 and V is TRBV2; 12 nucleotides line up with TRBD2. CDR3 length: 18 amino acids. V gave up 4 bases and J gave up 4 bases; unmatched junction bases: 13. CDR1 SNHLY and CDR2 FYNNEI come from the germline V gene. The CDR3 bases are TGTGCCAGCAGTGCCCTACGGGGTCTAGCGGGAGGGCCAGAGACCCAGTACTTC. Encoded protein: CASSALRGLAGGPETQYF. The whole variable domain, filled in from reference TRBV2 and TRBJ2-5, reads EPEVTQTPSHQVTQMGQEVILRCVPISNHLYFYWYRQILGQKVEFLVSFYNNEISEKSEIFDDQFSVERPDGSNFTLKIRSTKLEDSAMYFCASSALRGLAGGPETQYFGPGTRLLVL.

In its sample, this clonotype was seen many times. The rearrangement uses TRBV9 and TRBJ2-2; no clear D. V was cut by 1 base and J by 6 bases, with 1 base left in between. Germline assignment: CDR1 SGDLS and CDR2 YYNGEE. This CDR3 has 11 amino acids. The DNA for the CDR3 is TGTGCCAGCAGCGTACCCGGGGAGCTGTTTTTT. Protein sequence: CASSVPGELFF.

Many counts were recorded for this clonotype. The chain recombines TRBV29-1 with TRBJ1-5; D remains ambiguous. This CDR3 is built from 12 residues. Germline V gene sequence: CDR1 SQVTM, CDR2 ANQGSEA. The V gene lost 6 bases and the J gene lost 4 bases, with 10 bases spanning the gap. The CDR3 sequence is CSVQDGNQPQHF. The CDR3 coding sequence is TGCAGCGTCCAGGACGGAAATCAGCCCCAGCATTTT.

At least ten counts were recorded for this clonotype. The chain links TRBV15 to TRBJ2-4; D is tentatively TRBD1 or TRBD2 (7 bases each). Germline CDR1 reads LNHNV; CDR2 reads YYDKDF (reference sequence). This CDR3 has 13 residues. Trimming took off 6 bases at V and 7 bases at J, with 13 bases between the two ends. This CDR3 reads CATRGGGSNIQYF. The CDR3 DNA follows: TGTGCCACCAGAGGGGGCGGGAGTAACATTCAGTACTTC.

This clonotype was seen repeatedly, ten times or more. The J gene is TRBJ2-2, the V gene TRBV28; 8 bases are a match to TRBD1. Germline CDR1 MDHEN, CDR2 SYDVKM. V lost 6 bases and J lost 3; bases outside the gene matches: 6. This CDR3 is 15 amino acids long. The CDR3 here is CASSPTTGDTGELFF. The CDR3 coding sequence is TGTGCCAGCAGCCCAACGACAGGGGACACCGGGGAGCTGTTTTTT.

The chain combines TRBV9 with TRBJ1-2, with a tentative D call TRBD1 (5 bases). The CDR3 consists of 17 residues. CDR1 and CDR2 (germline): SGDLS, YYNGEE. Between the trimmed V and J ends, which lost 3 bases and 8 bases, there was a span of 26 bases. The CDR3 sequence is CASSAAGIARTRDGYTF. For the CDR3, the DNA is TGTGCCAGCAGCGCAGCAGGGATCGCGCGAACCAGAGACGGCTACACCTTC.

The V call is TRBV6-2 or TRBV6-3, the J call TRBJ2-5, with TRBD1 identical over 8 bases. The trim removed 4 bases at V and 6 bases at J, leaving 10 bases unmatched. Germline CDR1 MNHEY, CDR2 SVGEGT. This CDR3 has 15 amino acids. The CDR3 loop reads CASSFSDRAVQTQYF. The CDR3 DNA sequence: TGTGCCAGCAGTTTCTCGGACAGGGCCGTCCAGACCCAGTACTTC.

The rearrangement links TRBV7-2 to TRBJ1-1, with D uncertain. Trimming cost V 1 base and J 0 bases, with 6 bases left between them. Germline V lookup: CDR1 SGHTA, CDR2 FQGNSA. The CDR3 contains 14 residues. CDR3 nucleotides: TGTGCCAGCAGCTTAGGATTGGTGAACACTGAAGCTTTCTTT. Its translation is CASSLGLVNTEAFF.

This clonotype occurred once. The chain employs TRBV10-3 and TRBJ2-7; 9 bases agree with TRBD2. The ends lost 8 bases at V and 3 bases at J; junction bases unmatched: 14. Germline lookup yields CDR1 ENHRY and CDR2 SYGVKD. This CDR3 is built from 16 residues. The CDR3 region has the DNA TGTGCCATCCTTACAACGCCGGAACTAGCGGGCTACGAGCAGTACTTC. It is translated as CAILTTPELAGYEQYF.

This clonotype has ten or more counts. This rearrangement joins TRBV18 to TRBJ2-4; D gene ambiguous. Trimming shortened V by 5 bases and J by 1 base, and 9 bases separated the two germline ends. The CDR3 covers 14 residues. The V gene's germline CDR1 is KGHSH and CDR2 LQKENI. The CDR3 loop is CASSRPLAKNIQYF. As DNA, the CDR3 is TGTGCCAGCTCAAGACCCCTGGCCAAAAACATTCAGTACTTC.

Ten or more counts support this clonotype. The DNA for the CDR3 is TGTGCCAGCAGCTCACGGACTACAGGCAACTACGAGCAGTACTTC. It codes for CASSSRTTGNYEQYF. The chain uses TRBV13 and TRBJ2-7; TRBD2 is a possible D gene (6 bases). This CDR3 has 15 amino acids. Germline assignment: CDR1 PRHDT and CDR2 FYEKMQ (reference sequence). The V and J ends lost 4 bases and 3 bases respectively, with 16 bases between them.

Ten or more counts support this clonotype. This rearrangement joins TRBV5-1 to TRBJ2-5; D not resolved. The germline V and J ends were trimmed by 1 base and 5 bases, with 9 bases remaining between them. The CDR3 is made up of 13 amino acids. Germline V CDR1 and CDR2: SGHRS, YFSETQ. The CDR3 reads CASSLQYGETQYF. The CDR3 coding sequence is TGCGCCAGCAGCTTGCAATATGGGGAGACCCAGTACTTC.

This clonotype has ten or more counts. The genes are TRBV12-3 or TRBV12-4 and TRBJ1-6; D is perhaps TRBD1 (5 bases). The CDR3 sequence is 12 residues long. V lost 5 bases, J lost 11 bases, and 10 bases lay in between. In DNA, the CDR3 is TGTGCCAGCAGTAGGGGTAGGACACCCCTCCACTTT. It encodes CASSRGRTPLHF.

There are many counts of this clonotype. The chain uses TRBV28 and TRBJ2-7, with D perhaps TRBD2 (5 bases). The CDR3 length is 14 residues. V was pared by 7 bases and J by 0 bases, with 13 bases between. The germline V gene has CDR1 MDHEN and CDR2 SYDVKM. This chain's CDR3 is CASMAATSSYEQYF. In nucleotides, the CDR3 is TGTGCCAGCATGGCGGCCACTAGCTCCTACGAGCAGTACTTC.

The sample holds many counts of this clonotype. This sequence joins TRBV18 and TRBJ2-7, with D tentatively TRBD1 or TRBD2 (5 bases each). The CDR3 is 13 residues long. From germline, CDR1 is KGHSH and CDR2 LQKENI. V lost 9 bases and J lost 2, with 14 bases in between. The CDR3 is CASSRDPTYEQYF. The CDR3 bases are TGTGCCAGTTCGAGGGACCCAACCTACGAGCAGTACTTC. Full variable domain (remainder filled in from reference TRBV18 and TRBJ2-7): NAGVMQNPRHLVRRRGQEARLRCSPMKGHSHVYWYRQLPEEGLKFMVYLQKENIIDESGMPKERFSAEFPKEGPSILRIQQVVRGDSAAYFCASSRDPTYEQYFGPGTRLTVT.